The 21 T cell receptor beta chains in this list originate from one sample, sequenced in a study of blood T cell repertoires in COVID-19. Generated by immunoSEQ multiplex PCR, the TCRdb table keeps only in-frame clones and is missing some. Among 85,000 to 130,000 clones listed, roughly 91% were seen once. Sequencing was performed on peripheral blood. The receptors here all came from a human donor in a cohort sampled during active COVID-19.

The chain combines TRBV6-5 with TRBJ2-7, with 7 bases aligning to TRBD1. CDR3 size: 13 residues. J was trimmed by 1 base and V by 6 bases; bases with no gene match: 3. Germline-derived CDR1 and CDR2 are MNHEY and SVGAGI. CDR3 nucleotide sequence: TGTGCCAGCAGCCACAGGGGATCCTACGAGCAGTACTTC. Translated, it gives CASSHRGSYEQYF.

The chain recombines TRBV19 with TRBJ1-2; a possible D gene is TRBD1 (5 bases). Trimming left V 8 bases short and J 4 bases short, with 11 bases between. The germline gives CDR1 LNHDA, CDR2 SQIVND (reference sequence). This CDR3 is built from 12 residues. CDR3 sequence: CASLGQPYGYTF. CDR3 coding DNA: TGTGCCAGTTTAGGACAACCCTATGGCTACACCTTC.

On this clone: Mismatch with germline at one junction end may stem from a read error. The chain uses TRBV4-3 and TRBJ2-6, with 8 bases identical to TRBD1. The CDR3 has 16 amino acids. Germline-derived CDR1 and CDR2 are LGHNA and YSLEER. The CDR3 DNA follows: TGCGCCACCAGCCGACAGGGGAGCTCTGGGGCCAACGTCCTGACTTTC. Translating it yields CATSRQGSSGANVLTF.

This rearrangement joins TRBV6-2 or TRBV6-3 to TRBJ2-1, with 9 nucleotides matching TRBD2. CDR1 is MNHEY, CDR2 SVGEGT, per germline. CDR3 length: 15 residues. After removal of 5 bases from V and 3 bases from J, the junction contained 5 bases not matched to a gene. Here the CDR3 DNA reads TGTGCCAGCAGTCCAGCGGGAGGATACTACAATGAGCAGTTCTTC. The encoded protein is CASSPAGGYYNEQFF.

This chain connects TRBV4-3 to TRBJ2-3; TRBD1 agrees at 8 bases. The CDR3 consists of 18 residues. Germline trimming cut 3 bases from V and 4 bases from J; bases unmatched to any gene: 15. CDR1 LGHNA and CDR2 YSLEER come from the germline V gene. CDR3 nucleotide sequence: TGCGCCAGCAGCCAGGGTTCCGGGACAGGAATTTCGTCAGATACGCAGTATTTT. Residues: CASSQGSGTGISSDTQYF.

This clone turned up a few times. The chain couples TRBV5-4 to TRBJ2-1; D possibly corresponds to TRBD1 (5 bases). Deletions cut 0 bases from V and 7 bases from J, with 14 bases between. Per germline, CDR1 SGHNT and CDR2 YYREEE (reference sequence). CDR3 length equals 15 residues. This CDR3 reads CASSLDQGRRNEQFF. In DNA, the CDR3 is TGTGCCAGCAGCTTGGACCAGGGCCGAAGGAATGAGCAGTTCTTC.

The rearrangement joins TRBV5-1 to TRBJ1-6, with 11 bases fitting TRBD1. The CDR3 extends over 15 amino acids. Per the germline V gene, CDR1 is SGHRS and CDR2 is YFSETQ. V lost 0 bases to trimming and J lost 10 bases; unmatched junction nucleotides: 3. The CDR3 nucleotides are TGCGCCAGCAGCTTGGAGGGGACAGGGGGGTCACCCCTCCACTTT. This sequence encodes CASSLEGTGGSPLHF.

This rearrangement joins TRBV29-1 to TRBJ1-5, with TRBD1 as a possible D gene (5 bases). Germline V CDR1 and CDR2: SQVTM, ANQGSEA. The length of the CDR3 is 10 residues. V shed 4 bases and J shed 8 bases, with 6 bases lying between them. The chain's CDR3 is CSVGGEPQHF. CDR3 DNA sequence: TGCAGCGTTGGGGGGGAGCCCCAGCATTTT.

This clone was found a few times. This chain links TRBV4-1 with TRBJ2-2; tentatively, D is TRBD2 (6 bases). CDR1 is MGHRA and CDR2 is YSYEKL in the germline V gene. Trimming pared 7 bases from V and 0 bases from J, leaving 9 bases between. This CDR3 spans 14 amino acids. CDR3 nucleotide sequence: TGCGCCAGCATGGAGGGACCGAACACCGGGGAGCTGTTTTTT. Translation gives CASMEGPNTGELFF.

The gene calls are TRBV6-2 or TRBV6-3 and TRBJ1-2; TRBD1 might be the D (6 bases). The CDR3 loop spans 14 amino acids. V was clipped by 2 bases and J by 0 bases, with 7 bases between them. Germline assignment: CDR1 MNHEY and CDR2 SVGEGT. CDR3 loop: CASSYRTANYGYTF. CDR3 nucleotide sequence: TGTGCCAGCAGTTACCGGACAGCTAACTATGGCTACACCTTC.

The chain recombines TRBV7-9 with TRBJ1-1; the D gene is possibly TRBD1 (5 bases). The length of the CDR3 is 14 residues. Trimming cost V 5 bases and J 4 bases, with 14 bases left between them. CDR1 SEHNR and CDR2 FQNEAQ come from the germline V gene (reference sequence). This CDR3 is CASSPIGAVTEAFF. CDR3 bases: TGTGCCAGCAGCCCTATAGGGGCGGTCACTGAAGCTTTCTTT.

The gene calls are TRBV10-3 and TRBJ1-5; no reliable D call. Trimming removed 6 bases at V and 2 bases at J, with 11 bases between. The CDR3 has 14 amino acids. The germline V gene encodes CDR1 ENHRY and CDR2 SYGVKD. Here the CDR3 reads CAISQKEGNQPQHF. The CDR3 DNA is TGTGCCATCAGCCAGAAGGAGGGCAATCAGCCCCAGCATTTT.

CDR3 residues: CASSQEPTGLAVYEQYF. The DNA of the CDR3 is TGTGCCAGCAGCCAGGAACCCACCGGACTAGCCGTCTACGAGCAGTACTTC. The V and J genes are TRBV4-2 and TRBJ2-7; 8 bases map to TRBD2. Per the germline V gene, CDR1 is LGHNA and CDR2 is YNFKEQ. V was clipped by 3 bases and J by 3 bases; unmatched bases: 13. CDR3 length equals 17 residues.

The chain is built from TRBV5-4 and TRBJ1-2, with unresolved D. V dropped 1 base and J dropped 8 bases, with 15 bases sitting between them. This CDR3 is built from 14 residues. In germline, CDR1 is SGHNT, CDR2 YYREEE (reference sequence). CDR3 DNA sequence: TGTGCCAGCAGCTTGTATGGAGGGCCCCTCGGCTACACCTTC. It is translated as CASSLYGGPLGYTF.

The chain employs TRBV7-9 and TRBJ2-5; tentatively, D is TRBD1 (6 bases). V gave up 3 bases and J gave up 0 bases, with 8 bases separating them. The germline gives CDR1 SEHNR, CDR2 FQNEAQ (reference sequence). CDR3 size: 14 residues. In DNA, the CDR3 is TGTGCCAGCAGCTTCGGACAGAACCAAGAGACCCAGTACTTC. Amino acid sequence: CASSFGQNQETQYF.

The chain joins TRBV7-9 to TRBJ1-1; 7 bases align to TRBD1. Germline V CDR1 and CDR2: SEHNR, FQNEAQ (reference sequence). CDR3 length equals 15 residues. V lost 5 bases, J lost 4 bases, and 10 bases stayed unmatched. The CDR3, as DNA: TGTGCCAGCAGCACCTCGACAGGGCCTGGCACTGAAGCTTTCTTT. This gives the protein CASSTSTGPGTEAFF.

This clone came up once. The gene calls are TRBV25-1 and TRBJ1-1; no clear D. The length of the CDR3 is 17 residues. Germline CDR1 is MGHDK and CDR2 is SYGVNS. V was trimmed by 4 bases and J by 1 base, leaving 19 bases between them. This chain's CDR3 is CASSGPAFQSGNTEAFF. CDR3 coding DNA: TGTGCCAGCAGTGGACCCGCTTTCCAGTCGGGGAACACTGAAGCTTTCTTT.

The V gene is TRBV7-9, the J gene TRBJ2-3; D may be TRBD1 (6 bases). Trimming removed 5 bases at V and 1 base at J, with 10 bases between. The germline gives CDR1 SEHNR, CDR2 FQNEAQ (reference sequence). The CDR3 totals 14 residues. CDR3 nucleotides: TGTGCCAGCAGCCGATCAGGGGGCACAGATACGCAGTATTTT. Its translation: CASSRSGGTDTQYF.

This rearrangement joins TRBV18 to TRBJ1-2; no definite D call. The CDR3 has 15 residues. Germline CDR1 KGHSH, CDR2 LQKENI. V was shortened by 1 base and J by 7 bases, with 16 bases between the two germline ends. In DNA, the CDR3 is TGTGCCAGCTCACCACTACCGGAGGGAAGAGCTGGCTACACCTTC. Amino acids: CASSPLPEGRAGYTF.

The chain uses TRBV15 and TRBJ2-5, with D possibly being TRBD1 (6 bases). Germline values: CDR1 LNHNV, CDR2 YYDKDF (reference sequence). CDR3 length: 15 residues. V lost 0 bases to trimming and J lost 5 bases, with 13 bases between them. The CDR3 is CATSRDPGVGETQYF. In DNA, the CDR3 is TGTGCCACCAGCAGAGATCCAGGGGTGGGGGAGACCCAGTACTTC.

This chain links TRBV6-2 or TRBV6-3 with TRBJ2-7, with TRBD2 matching over 7 bases. The CDR3 spans 14 residues. V shed 2 bases and J 7 bases; nucleotides not matched to a gene: 8. Per germline, CDR1 MNHEY and CDR2 SVGEGT. CDR3 sequence (DNA): TGTGCCAGCAGTTACGGCGCGGGAGCGGGAGAGCAGTACTTC. This translates into CASSYGAGAGEQYF.